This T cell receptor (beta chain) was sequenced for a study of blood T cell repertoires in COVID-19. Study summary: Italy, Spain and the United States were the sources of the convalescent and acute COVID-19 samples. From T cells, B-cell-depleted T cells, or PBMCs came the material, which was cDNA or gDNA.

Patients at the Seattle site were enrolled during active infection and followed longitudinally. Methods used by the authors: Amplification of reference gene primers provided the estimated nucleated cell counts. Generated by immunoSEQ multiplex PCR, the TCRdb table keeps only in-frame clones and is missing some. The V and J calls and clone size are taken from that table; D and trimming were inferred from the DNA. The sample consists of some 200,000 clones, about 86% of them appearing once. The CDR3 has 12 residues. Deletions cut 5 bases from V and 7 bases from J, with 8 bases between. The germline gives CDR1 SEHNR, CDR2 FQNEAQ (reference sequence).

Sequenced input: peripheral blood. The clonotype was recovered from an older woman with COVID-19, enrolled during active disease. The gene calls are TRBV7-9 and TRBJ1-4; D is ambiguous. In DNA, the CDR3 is TGTGCCAGCAGCCCTACGTCTGAAAAACTGTTTTTT. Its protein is CASSPTSEKLFF.